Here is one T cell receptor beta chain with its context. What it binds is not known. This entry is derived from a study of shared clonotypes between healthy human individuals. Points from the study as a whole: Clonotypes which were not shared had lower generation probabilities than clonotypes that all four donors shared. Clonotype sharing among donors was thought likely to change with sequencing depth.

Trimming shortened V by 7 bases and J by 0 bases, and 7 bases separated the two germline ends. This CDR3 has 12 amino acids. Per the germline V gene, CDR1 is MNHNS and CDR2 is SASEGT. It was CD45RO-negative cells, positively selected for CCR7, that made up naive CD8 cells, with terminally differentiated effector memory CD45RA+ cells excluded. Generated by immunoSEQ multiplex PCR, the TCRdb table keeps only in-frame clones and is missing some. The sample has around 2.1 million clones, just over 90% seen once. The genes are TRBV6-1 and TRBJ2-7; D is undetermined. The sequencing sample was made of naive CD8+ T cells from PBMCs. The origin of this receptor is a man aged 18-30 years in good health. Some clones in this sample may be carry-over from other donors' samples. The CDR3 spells CASTESSYEQYF. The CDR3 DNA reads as TGTGCCAGCACAGAATCCTCCTACGAGCAGTACTTC.